This T cell receptor (beta chain) was profiled in a study of monozygotic twins with inflammatory bowel disease. Study-wide points: Diversity of TCRbeta measured by inverse Simpson was lower in IBD patients than in healthy co-twins. Twins with IBD had fewer clonotypes in common with others than healthy twins, particularly during disease activity.

TCRdb re-called the 5' RACE reads and catalogs CDR3 proteins one per entry, DNA excluded. This table lists about 300,000 distinct CDR3 sequences. The CDR3 has 15 residues. On this clonotype itself: The antigen is undetermined.

The sequenced material came from blood. This chain uses TRBV21-1 with TRBJ2-1; TCRdb selects TRBD2, and the lack of DNA leaves this call unchecked. TRBV21-1 is a pseudogene locus. The clonotype was recovered from a human donor with ulcerative colitis or Crohn's disease, or a healthy co-twin of an affected twin (not recorded which). CDR3 sequence reads: CASTMTSGIYNEQFF.